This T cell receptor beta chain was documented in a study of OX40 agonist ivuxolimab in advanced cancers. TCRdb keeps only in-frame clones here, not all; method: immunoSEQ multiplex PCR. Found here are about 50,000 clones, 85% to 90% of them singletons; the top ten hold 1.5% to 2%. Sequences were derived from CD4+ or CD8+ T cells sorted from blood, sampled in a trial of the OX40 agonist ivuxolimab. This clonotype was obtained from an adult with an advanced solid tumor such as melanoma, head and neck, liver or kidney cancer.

CDR3 nucleotide sequence: TGTGCCAGCAGCATCCAGGGGGCTGGAACAGATACGCAGTATTTT. Translation gives CASSIQGAGTDTQYF. The chain links TRBV5-4 to TRBJ2-3; 8 bases map to TRBD1. Trimming at V came to 4 bases and at J to 3 bases, leaving 7 bases not matched to a gene. CDR1 and CDR2 (germline): SGHNT, YYREEE (reference sequence). The CDR3 extends over 15 amino acids.